The rows below give T cell receptor beta chains drawn from one sample of a study of blood T cells in healthy people across ages. TCRdb re-called the 5' RACE reads with MiXCR, one entry per CDR3 protein. The sample consists of about a million distinct CDR3 sequences, roughly 51% of them appearing once. Sequenced input: blood. The receptors originated from a woman aged 60 to 75 in good health. Both conserved end residues are part of each CDR3. Fields, in order: D gene, clone size, V gene, J gene, CDR3 protein, CDR3 DNA. D genes are given only for firm matches. For some rows the clone size is stated as once, few or many, or as a class when expanded; others skip it.

d_call: NA
clone_size: few
v_call: TRBV6-6
j_call: TRBJ2-7
cdr3_aa: CASSKGRTDYEQYF
cdr3_nt: TGTGCCAGCAGTAAAGGACGGACCGACTACGAGCAGTACTTC

d_call: NA
clone_size: few
v_call: TRBV7-8
j_call: TRBJ2-3
cdr3_aa: CASSSVDLWAEYNLQDTQYF
cdr3_nt: TGTGCCAGCAGCTCGGTAGACTTATGGGCGGAGTATAATCTCCAAGATACGCAGTATTTT

d_call: NA
clone_size: NA
v_call: TRBV6-1
j_call: TRBJ1-6
cdr3_aa: CASSLLHPLGPTRDPLHF
cdr3_nt: TGTGCCAGCAGCCTGCTCCATCCGCTCGGGCCAACTAGGGATCCCCTCCACTTT

d_call: TRBD1
clone_size: NA
v_call: TRBV4-2
j_call: TRBJ2-5
cdr3_aa: CASSQRQGEETQYF
cdr3_nt: TGTGCCAGCAGCCAACGACAGGGGGAAGAGACCCAGTACTTC

d_call: TRBD2
clone_size: once
v_call: TRBV7-9
j_call: TRBJ2-5
cdr3_aa: CASSPPTATSGETQYF
cdr3_nt: TGTGCCAGCAGCCCCCCGACAGCCACTAGCGGAGAGACCCAGTACTTC

d_call: NA
clone_size: NA
v_call: TRBV29-1
j_call: TRBJ2-3
cdr3_aa: CSARASGGDTQYF
cdr3_nt: TGCAGCGCTAGAGCCAGCGGAGGAGATACGCAGTATTTT

d_call: TRBD2
clone_size: NA
v_call: TRBV25-1
j_call: TRBJ2-7
cdr3_aa: CASSARTSGAYEQYF
cdr3_nt: TGTGCCAGCAGTGCACGGACTAGCGGCGCCTACGAGCAGTACTTC

d_call: NA
clone_size: NA
v_call: TRBV12-3/TRBV12-4
j_call: TRBJ1-4
cdr3_aa: CASSPRDPGSEKLFF
cdr3_nt: TGTGCCAGCAGTCCCCGGGACCCCGGTAGTGAAAAACTGTTTTTT

d_call: TRBD2
clone_size: NA
v_call: TRBV5-1
j_call: TRBJ2-1
cdr3_aa: CASSGGLAGFHNEQFF
cdr3_nt: TGCGCCAGCAGCGGGGGACTAGCGGGATTTCACAATGAGCAGTTCTTC

d_call: TRBD2
clone_size: NA
v_call: TRBV28
j_call: TRBJ2-4
cdr3_aa: CASSLSWAGVNIQYF
cdr3_nt: TGTGCCAGCAGTTTAAGCTGGGCGGGAGTTAACATTCAGTACTTC

d_call: TRBD1
clone_size: NA
v_call: TRBV14
j_call: TRBJ2-7
cdr3_aa: CASSSGTGRSYEQYF
cdr3_nt: TGTGCCAGCAGCTCCGGGACAGGGAGATCCTACGAGCAGTACTTC

d_call: NA
clone_size: few
v_call: TRBV20-1
j_call: TRBJ2-2
cdr3_aa: CSARPLFGYAGELFF
cdr3_nt: TGCAGTGCTAGACCACTCTTCGGCTATGCCGGGGAGCTGTTTTTT

d_call: NA
clone_size: NA
v_call: TRBV11-2
j_call: TRBJ2-2
cdr3_aa: CASSFFNSGGELFF
cdr3_nt: TGTGCCAGCAGCTTCTTCAATAGCGGCGGGGAGCTGTTTTTT

d_call: NA
clone_size: NA
v_call: TRBV25-1
j_call: TRBJ2-3
cdr3_aa: CASSDLGFVETQYF
cdr3_nt: TGTGCCAGCAGTGACTTGGGTTTCGTCGAGACGCAGTATTTT

d_call: TRBD1
clone_size: few
v_call: TRBV20-1
j_call: TRBJ2-7
cdr3_aa: CSARPTGTGIYEQYF
cdr3_nt: TGCAGTGCTAGACCAACCGGGACAGGGATCTACGAGCAGTACTTC

d_call: TRBD2
clone_size: NA
v_call: TRBV28
j_call: TRBJ2-3
cdr3_aa: CASSPLGSGRADTQYF
cdr3_nt: TGTGCCAGCAGTCCCTTGGGTAGCGGGAGGGCAGATACGCAGTATTTT

d_call: TRBD2
clone_size: NA
v_call: TRBV30
j_call: TRBJ2-1
cdr3_aa: CAWSGSGTYNEQFF
cdr3_nt: TGTGCCTGGAGTGGCAGCGGGACTTACAATGAGCAGTTCTTC

d_call: TRBD2
clone_size: NA
v_call: TRBV6-2/TRBV6-3
j_call: TRBJ2-7
cdr3_aa: CASTLGSGRSYEQYF
cdr3_nt: TGTGCCAGCACTCTAGGGAGCGGGAGGAGCTACGAGCAGTACTTC

d_call: TRBD2
clone_size: few
v_call: TRBV7-2
j_call: TRBJ2-7
cdr3_aa: CASSSHAGDVYEQYF
cdr3_nt: TGTGCCAGCAGCTCGCACGCGGGAGACGTCTACGAGCAGTACTTC

d_call: NA
clone_size: few
v_call: TRBV9
j_call: TRBJ2-7
cdr3_aa: CASSVGIGLYEQYF
cdr3_nt: TGTGCCAGCAGCGTAGGGATCGGACTCTACGAGCAGTACTTC

d_call: NA
clone_size: NA
v_call: TRBV28
j_call: TRBJ2-5
cdr3_aa: CASSLGGTGETQYF
cdr3_nt: TGTGCCAGCAGTTTAGGAGGTACGGGAGAGACCCAGTACTTC

d_call: TRBD2
clone_size: NA
v_call: TRBV27
j_call: TRBJ2-7
cdr3_aa: CASWSRGIPYEQYF
cdr3_nt: TGTGCCAGCTGGTCGCGGGGGATCCCCTACGAGCAGTACTTC

d_call: NA
clone_size: NA
v_call: TRBV5-1
j_call: TRBJ2-1
cdr3_aa: CASTQDTFYNEQFF
cdr3_nt: TGCGCCAGCACCCAGGACACCTTCTACAATGAGCAGTTCTTC

d_call: NA
clone_size: few
v_call: TRBV7-9
j_call: TRBJ1-1
cdr3_aa: CASSLASRDIGAFF
cdr3_nt: TGTGCCAGCAGCTTAGCAAGCCGGGATATTGGAGCTTTCTTT

d_call: TRBD2
clone_size: NA
v_call: TRBV7-9
j_call: TRBJ2-4
cdr3_aa: CASRVTSGSDIQYF
cdr3_nt: TGTGCCAGCAGAGTCACTAGCGGGAGCGACATTCAGTACTTC

d_call: TRBD2
clone_size: few
v_call: TRBV7-6
j_call: TRBJ2-1
cdr3_aa: CASSLTGGRVLEQFF
cdr3_nt: TGTGCCAGCAGCTTAACTGGCGGGAGGGTTCTTGAGCAGTTCTTC

d_call: NA
clone_size: NA
v_call: TRBV20-1
j_call: TRBJ2-3
cdr3_aa: CSASRVGVTDTQYF
cdr3_nt: TGCAGTGCTAGTCGTGTGGGAGTGACAGATACGCAGTATTTT

d_call: NA
clone_size: many
v_call: TRBV20-1
j_call: TRBJ2-4
cdr3_aa: CSARDSWEKAKNIQYF
cdr3_nt: TGCAGTGCTAGAGATTCCTGGGAGAAAGCCAAAAACATTCAGTACTTC

d_call: NA
clone_size: NA
v_call: TRBV3-1
j_call: TRBJ1-5
cdr3_aa: CASSQGILAGLQPQHF
cdr3_nt: TGTGCCAGCAGCCAAGGTATCTTGGCTGGGCTTCAGCCCCAGCATTTT

d_call: NA
clone_size: NA
v_call: TRBV12-3/TRBV12-4
j_call: TRBJ1-5
cdr3_aa: CVSSGQGHQPQHF
cdr3_nt: TGTGTCAGCTCGGGGCAGGGCCATCAGCCCCAGCATTTT

d_call: TRBD2
clone_size: NA
v_call: TRBV4-1
j_call: TRBJ2-7
cdr3_aa: CASGQLRLAGVQEQYF
cdr3_nt: TGCGCCAGCGGCCAATTACGACTAGCGGGAGTGCAAGAGCAGTACTTC

d_call: NA
clone_size: NA
v_call: TRBV27
j_call: TRBJ1-2
cdr3_aa: CASRLGNRANYGYTF
cdr3_nt: TGTGCCAGCAGATTGGGTAACAGAGCTAACTATGGCTACACCTTC

d_call: TRBD2
clone_size: NA
v_call: TRBV19
j_call: TRBJ2-3
cdr3_aa: CASSIIPWLAELGGTDTQYF
cdr3_nt: TGTGCCAGTAGTATCATCCCGTGGCTAGCGGAGTTGGGAGGCACAGATACGCAGTATTTT

d_call: TRBD2
clone_size: NA
v_call: TRBV7-2
j_call: TRBJ2-3
cdr3_aa: CASSLLPGLGTDTQYF
cdr3_nt: TGTGCCAGCAGCTTATTGCCGGGACTAGGGACAGATACGCAGTATTTT

d_call: NA
clone_size: NA
v_call: TRBV7-2
j_call: TRBJ2-1
cdr3_aa: CASSLGLSRYNEQFF
cdr3_nt: TGTGCCAGCAGCTTAGGGCTATCGAGATACAATGAGCAGTTCTTC

d_call: TRBD2
clone_size: few
v_call: TRBV6-2/TRBV6-3
j_call: TRBJ2-6
cdr3_aa: CASSPGRQFLGRTGANVLTF
cdr3_nt: TGTGCCAGCAGTCCCGGGAGGCAGTTTTTAGGAAGGACTGGGGCCAACGTCCTGACTTTC

d_call: NA
clone_size: NA
v_call: TRBV29-1
j_call: TRBJ2-1
cdr3_aa: CSVEDLGTSYNEQFF
cdr3_nt: TGCAGCGTTGAAGATTTAGGGACTTCCTACAATGAGCAGTTCTTC

d_call: NA
clone_size: NA
v_call: TRBV7-2
j_call: TRBJ1-2
cdr3_aa: CASSLAGGYTF
cdr3_nt: TGTGCCAGCAGCCTAGCGGGGGGCTACACCTTC

d_call: TRBD1
clone_size: few
v_call: TRBV11-2
j_call: TRBJ1-6
cdr3_aa: CATKGGQYNSPLHF
cdr3_nt: TGTGCCACGAAGGGGGGACAGTATAATTCACCCCTCCACTTT

d_call: TRBD1
clone_size: NA
v_call: TRBV28
j_call: TRBJ2-5
cdr3_aa: CASSLFDRDREETQYF
cdr3_nt: TGTGCCAGCAGTTTGTTTGACAGGGATAGGGAGGAGACCCAGTACTTC

d_call: NA
clone_size: once
v_call: TRBV7-2
j_call: TRBJ2-5
cdr3_aa: CASRTNSGLYQETQYF
cdr3_nt: TGTGCCAGCAGAACTAATAGCGGATTGTACCAAGAGACCCAGTACTTC

d_call: NA
clone_size: few
v_call: TRBV12-3/TRBV12-4
j_call: TRBJ2-7
cdr3_aa: CASSPPLTYEQYF
cdr3_nt: TGTGCCAGCAGTCCGCCTCTTACCTACGAGCAGTACTTC

d_call: TRBD2
clone_size: NA
v_call: TRBV9
j_call: TRBJ2-3
cdr3_aa: CASSVSHEREGTDTQYF
cdr3_nt: TGTGCCAGCAGCGTTTCCCACGAGCGGGAGGGCACAGATACGCAGTATTTT

d_call: TRBD2
clone_size: NA
v_call: TRBV5-6
j_call: TRBJ2-3
cdr3_aa: CASSRGLGGTDTQYF
cdr3_nt: TGTGCCAGCAGCCGCGGACTAGGTGGCACAGATACGCAGTATTTT

d_call: NA
clone_size: NA
v_call: TRBV28
j_call: TRBJ2-1
cdr3_aa: CASSLISFNEQFF
cdr3_nt: TGTGCCAGCAGTTTAATATCCTTTAATGAGCAGTTCTTC

d_call: NA
clone_size: NA
v_call: TRBV27
j_call: TRBJ2-5
cdr3_aa: CASSPHGTQYF
cdr3_nt: TGTGCCAGCAGTCCCCATGGGACCCAGTACTTC

d_call: NA
clone_size: many
v_call: TRBV12-3/TRBV12-4
j_call: TRBJ2-7
cdr3_aa: CASSSPANSKQYF
cdr3_nt: TGTGCCAGCAGTTCCCCGGCGAATAGCAAGCAGTACTTC

d_call: NA
clone_size: NA
v_call: TRBV12-3/TRBV12-4
j_call: TRBJ1-5
cdr3_aa: CASSRTNKDGRNQPQHF
cdr3_nt: TGTGCCAGCAGTCGTACCAATAAAGATGGACGCAATCAGCCCCAGCATTTT

d_call: NA
clone_size: NA
v_call: TRBV7-9
j_call: TRBJ1-1
cdr3_aa: CASSRDTMNTEAFF
cdr3_nt: TGTGCCAGCAGCCGGGACACTATGAACACTGAAGCTTTCTTT

d_call: NA
clone_size: NA
v_call: TRBV29-1
j_call: TRBJ2-2
cdr3_aa: CSVDLLSPGELFF
cdr3_nt: TGCAGCGTAGATCTTTTGAGTCCCGGGGAGCTGTTTTTT

d_call: TRBD2
clone_size: NA
v_call: TRBV4-1
j_call: TRBJ2-7
cdr3_aa: CASRAAGRNEQYF
cdr3_nt: TGCGCCAGCAGGGCAGCGGGACGCAATGAGCAGTACTTC

d_call: NA
clone_size: NA
v_call: TRBV13
j_call: TRBJ1-1
cdr3_aa: CASSLSDRMNTEAFF
cdr3_nt: TGTGCCAGCAGCTTAAGCGACAGGATGAACACTGAAGCTTTCTTT

d_call: NA
clone_size: NA
v_call: TRBV6-1
j_call: TRBJ2-3
cdr3_aa: CASSRSYGGTLSDTQYF
cdr3_nt: TGTGCCAGCAGCCGATCGTATGGCGGGACTCTCTCAGATACGCAGTATTTT

d_call: NA
clone_size: NA
v_call: TRBV12-3/TRBV12-4
j_call: TRBJ2-7
cdr3_aa: CASIRGDRRAYEQYF
cdr3_nt: TGTGCCAGCATCCGAGGCGACAGGCGCGCCTACGAGCAGTACTTC